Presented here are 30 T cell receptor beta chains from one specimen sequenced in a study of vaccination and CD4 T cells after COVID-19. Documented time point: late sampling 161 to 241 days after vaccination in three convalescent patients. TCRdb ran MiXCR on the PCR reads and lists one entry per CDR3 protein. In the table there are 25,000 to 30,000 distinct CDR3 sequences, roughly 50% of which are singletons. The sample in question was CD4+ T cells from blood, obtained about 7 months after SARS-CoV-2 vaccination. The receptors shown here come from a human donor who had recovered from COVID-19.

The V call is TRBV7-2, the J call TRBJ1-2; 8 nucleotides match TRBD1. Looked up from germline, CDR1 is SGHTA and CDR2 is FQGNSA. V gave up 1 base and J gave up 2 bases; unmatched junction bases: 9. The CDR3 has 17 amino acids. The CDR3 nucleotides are TGTGCCAGCAGCTTAGTAAGGACAGGGAAGTCAAACTATGGCTACACCTTC. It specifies CASSLVRTGKSNYGYTF.

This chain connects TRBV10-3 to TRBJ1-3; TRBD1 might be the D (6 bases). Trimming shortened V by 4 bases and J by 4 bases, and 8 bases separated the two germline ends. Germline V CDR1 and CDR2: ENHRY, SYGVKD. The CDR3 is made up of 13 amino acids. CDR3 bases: TGTGCCATCAGTGGCCAGGGGGGAAACACCATATATTTT. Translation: CAISGQGGNTIYF.

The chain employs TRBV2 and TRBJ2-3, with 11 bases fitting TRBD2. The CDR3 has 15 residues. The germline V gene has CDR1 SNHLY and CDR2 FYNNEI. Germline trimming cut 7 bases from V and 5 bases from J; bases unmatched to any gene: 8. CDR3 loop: CASTAGLAGGDTQYF. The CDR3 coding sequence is TGTGCCAGCACAGCTGGACTAGCGGGCGGAGATACGCAGTATTTT.

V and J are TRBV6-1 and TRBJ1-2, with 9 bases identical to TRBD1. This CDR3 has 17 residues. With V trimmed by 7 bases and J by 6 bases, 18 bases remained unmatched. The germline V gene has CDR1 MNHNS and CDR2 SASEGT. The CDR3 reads CASIWLTGGPAQDGYTF. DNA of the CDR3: TGTGCCAGCATTTGGTTGACAGGGGGACCTGCGCAAGATGGCTACACCTTC.

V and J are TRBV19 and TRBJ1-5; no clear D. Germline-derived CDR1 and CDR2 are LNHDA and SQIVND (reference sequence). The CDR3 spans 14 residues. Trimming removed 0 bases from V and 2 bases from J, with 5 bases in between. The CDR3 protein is CASSIDLGNQPQHF. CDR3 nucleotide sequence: TGTGCCAGTAGTATAGATCTGGGCAATCAGCCCCAGCATTTT.

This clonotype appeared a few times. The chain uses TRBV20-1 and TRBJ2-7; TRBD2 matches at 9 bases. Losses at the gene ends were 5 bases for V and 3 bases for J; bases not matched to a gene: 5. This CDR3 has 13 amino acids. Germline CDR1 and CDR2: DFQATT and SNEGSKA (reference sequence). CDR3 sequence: CSAVPSGNYEQYF. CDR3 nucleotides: TGCAGTGCTGTTCCTAGCGGGAACTACGAGCAGTACTTC.

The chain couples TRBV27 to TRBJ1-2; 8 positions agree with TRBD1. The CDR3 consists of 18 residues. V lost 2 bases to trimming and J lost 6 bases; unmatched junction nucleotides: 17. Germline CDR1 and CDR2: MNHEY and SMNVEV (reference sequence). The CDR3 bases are TGTGCCAGCAGTTTACAAATCCCTATCGACAGGGGAGTACATGGCTACACCTTC. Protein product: CASSLQIPIDRGVHGYTF.

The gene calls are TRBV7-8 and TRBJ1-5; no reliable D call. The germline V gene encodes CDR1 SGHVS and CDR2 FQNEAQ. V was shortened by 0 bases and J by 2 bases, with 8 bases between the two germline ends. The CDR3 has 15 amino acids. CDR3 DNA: TGTGCCAGCAGCTTAGCGCTTGGGGGCAATCAGCCCCAGCATTTT. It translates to CASSLALGGNQPQHF.

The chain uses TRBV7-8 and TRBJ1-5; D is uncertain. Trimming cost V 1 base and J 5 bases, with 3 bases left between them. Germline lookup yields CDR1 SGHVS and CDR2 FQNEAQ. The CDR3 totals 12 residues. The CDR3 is CASSLDYQPQHF. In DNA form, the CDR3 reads TGTGCCAGCAGCTTAGATTATCAGCCCCAGCATTTT.

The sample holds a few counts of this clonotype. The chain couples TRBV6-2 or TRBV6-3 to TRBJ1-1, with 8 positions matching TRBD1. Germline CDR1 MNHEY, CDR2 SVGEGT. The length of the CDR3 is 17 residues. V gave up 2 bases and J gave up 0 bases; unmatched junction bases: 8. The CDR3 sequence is CASSYQRTGSMNTEAFF. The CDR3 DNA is TGTGCCAGCAGTTACCAGAGGACAGGGAGTATGAACACTGAAGCTTTCTTT.

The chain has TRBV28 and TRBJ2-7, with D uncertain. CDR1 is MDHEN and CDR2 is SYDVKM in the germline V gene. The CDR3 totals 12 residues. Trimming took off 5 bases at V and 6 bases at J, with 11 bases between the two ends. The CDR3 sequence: CASSLWIGEQYF. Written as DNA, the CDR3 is TGTGCCAGCAGTCTGTGGATCGGCGAGCAGTACTTC.

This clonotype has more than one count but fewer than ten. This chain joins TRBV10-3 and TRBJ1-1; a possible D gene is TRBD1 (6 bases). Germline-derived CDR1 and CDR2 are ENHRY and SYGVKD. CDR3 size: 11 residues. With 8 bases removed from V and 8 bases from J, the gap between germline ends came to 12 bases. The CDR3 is CAIGGDREAFF. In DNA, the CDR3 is TGTGCCATCGGTGGAGACAGGGAAGCTTTCTTT.

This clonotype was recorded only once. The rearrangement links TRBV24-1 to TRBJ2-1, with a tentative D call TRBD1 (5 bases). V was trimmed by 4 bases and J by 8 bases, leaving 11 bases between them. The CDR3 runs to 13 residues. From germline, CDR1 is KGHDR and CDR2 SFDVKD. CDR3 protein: CATSDPGRHEQFF. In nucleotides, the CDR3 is TGTGCCACCAGTGACCCAGGGCGGCATGAGCAGTTCTTC.

As DNA, the CDR3 is TGCAGTGCCCACTGGACTAGCGGGAGCACAGATACGCAGTATTTT. This encodes CSAHWTSGSTDTQYF. The chain recombines TRBV20-1 with TRBJ2-3; 11 bases agree with TRBD2. Germline V gene data show CDR1 as DFQATT and CDR2 as SNEGSKA (reference sequence). J lost 0 bases, V lost 6 bases, and 5 bases had no gene match. CDR3 length: 15 amino acids.

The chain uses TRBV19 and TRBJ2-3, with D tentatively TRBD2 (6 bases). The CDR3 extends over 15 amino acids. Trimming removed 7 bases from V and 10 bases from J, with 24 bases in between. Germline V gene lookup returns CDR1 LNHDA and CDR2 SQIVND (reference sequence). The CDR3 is CASKDHMGEASAQYF. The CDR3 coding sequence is TGTGCCAGTAAGGATCACATGGGGGAGGCGTCGGCGCAGTATTTT.

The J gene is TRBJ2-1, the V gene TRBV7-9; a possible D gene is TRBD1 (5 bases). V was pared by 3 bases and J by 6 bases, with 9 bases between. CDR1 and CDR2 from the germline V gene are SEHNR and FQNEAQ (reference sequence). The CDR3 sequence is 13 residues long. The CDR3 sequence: CASSLLGPNEQFF. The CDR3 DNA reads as TGTGCCAGCAGCTTGTTGGGGCCCAATGAGCAGTTCTTC.

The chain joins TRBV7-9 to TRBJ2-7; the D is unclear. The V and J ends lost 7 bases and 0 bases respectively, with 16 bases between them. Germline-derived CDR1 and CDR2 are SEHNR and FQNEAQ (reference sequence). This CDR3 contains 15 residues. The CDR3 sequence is CASTPWLGRSYEQYF. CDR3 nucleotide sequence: TGTGCCAGCACCCCTTGGCTAGGTCGCTCCTACGAGCAGTACTTC.

The CDR3 coding sequence is TGCAGTGCTAGAGATGGCGGGAAGCCCTACGAGCAGTACTTC. Amino acids: CSARDGGKPYEQYF. The chain recombines TRBV20-1 with TRBJ2-7, with D tentatively TRBD2 (6 bases). Per germline, CDR1 DFQATT and CDR2 SNEGSKA (reference sequence). This CDR3 contains 14 residues. Trimming cost V 0 bases and J 2 bases, with 11 bases left between them.

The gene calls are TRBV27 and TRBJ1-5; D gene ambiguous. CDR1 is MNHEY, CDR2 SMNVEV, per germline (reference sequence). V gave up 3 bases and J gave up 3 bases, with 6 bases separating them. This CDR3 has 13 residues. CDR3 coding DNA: TGTGCCAGCAGTTTCGGGAACAATCAGCCCCAGCATTTT. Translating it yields CASSFGNNQPQHF.

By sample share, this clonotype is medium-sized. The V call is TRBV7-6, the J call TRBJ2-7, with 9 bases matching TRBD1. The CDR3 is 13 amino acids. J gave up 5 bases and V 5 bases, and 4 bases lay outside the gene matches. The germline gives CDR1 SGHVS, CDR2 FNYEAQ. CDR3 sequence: CASSGTGSHEQYF. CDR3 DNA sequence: TGTGCCAGCAGCGGGACAGGGTCCCACGAGCAGTACTTC.

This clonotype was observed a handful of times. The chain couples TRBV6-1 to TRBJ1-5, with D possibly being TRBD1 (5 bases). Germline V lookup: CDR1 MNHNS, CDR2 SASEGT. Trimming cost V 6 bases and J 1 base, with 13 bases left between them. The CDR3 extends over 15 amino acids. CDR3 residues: CASSVRRGSNQPQHF. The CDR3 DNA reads TGTGCCAGCAGCGTCAGGAGGGGAAGCAATCAGCCCCAGCATTTT.

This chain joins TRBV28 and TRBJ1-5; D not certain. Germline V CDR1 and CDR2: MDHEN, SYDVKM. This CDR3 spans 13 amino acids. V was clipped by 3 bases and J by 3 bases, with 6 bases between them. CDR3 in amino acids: CASSFGVNQPQHF. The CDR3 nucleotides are TGTGCCAGCAGTTTCGGGGTCAATCAGCCCCAGCATTTT.

CDR3 residues: CASSSTDGRNTEAFF. In DNA form, the CDR3 reads TGTGCCAGCAGCTCCACAGACGGACGAAACACTGAAGCTTTCTTT. This chain connects TRBV7-2 to TRBJ1-1; no clear D. The CDR3 is 15 residues long. Germline CDR1 reads SGHTA; CDR2 reads FQGNSA. The V end lost 4 bases, the J end lost 2 bases, and 14 bases lay between the germline ends.

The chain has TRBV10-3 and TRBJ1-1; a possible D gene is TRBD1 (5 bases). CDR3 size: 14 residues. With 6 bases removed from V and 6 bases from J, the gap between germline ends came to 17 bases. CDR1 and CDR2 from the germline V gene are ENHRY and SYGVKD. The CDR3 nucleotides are TGTGCCATCAGCCCGGGGGAGGGGCGGGCTGAAGCTTTCTTT. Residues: CAISPGEGRAEAFF.

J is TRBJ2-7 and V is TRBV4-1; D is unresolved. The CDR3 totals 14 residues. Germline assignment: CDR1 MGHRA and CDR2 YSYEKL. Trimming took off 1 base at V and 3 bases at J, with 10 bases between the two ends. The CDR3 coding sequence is TGCGCCAGCAGCCAAGCCTCAGGCTTCTACGAGCAGTACTTC. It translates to CASSQASGFYEQYF.

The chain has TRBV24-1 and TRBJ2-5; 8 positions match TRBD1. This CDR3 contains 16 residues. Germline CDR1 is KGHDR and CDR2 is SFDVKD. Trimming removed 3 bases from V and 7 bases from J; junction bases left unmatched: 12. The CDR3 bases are TGTGCCACCAGTGATCCGCAGCAGGGGGCAATGGGGACCCAGTACTTC. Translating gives CATSDPQQGAMGTQYF.

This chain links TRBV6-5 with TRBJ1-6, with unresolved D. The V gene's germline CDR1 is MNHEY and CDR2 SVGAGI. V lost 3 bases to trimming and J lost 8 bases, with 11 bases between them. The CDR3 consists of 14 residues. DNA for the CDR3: TGTGCCAGCAGTTATCGGGGAGCCCATTCACCCCTCCACTTT. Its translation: CASSYRGAHSPLHF.

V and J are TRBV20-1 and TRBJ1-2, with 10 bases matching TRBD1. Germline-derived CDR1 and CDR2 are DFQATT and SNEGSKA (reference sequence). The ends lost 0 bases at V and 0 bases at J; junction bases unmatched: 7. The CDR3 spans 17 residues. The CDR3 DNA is TGCAGTGCTAGAGATGGGGGGACAGGGGTTTCTAACTATGGCTACACCTTC. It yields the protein CSARDGGTGVSNYGYTF.

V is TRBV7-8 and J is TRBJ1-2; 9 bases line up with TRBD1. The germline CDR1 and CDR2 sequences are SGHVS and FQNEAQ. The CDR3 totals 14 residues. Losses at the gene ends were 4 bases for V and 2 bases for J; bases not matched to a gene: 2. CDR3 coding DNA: TGTGCCAGCAGCTCACAGGGGGCAAACTATGGCTACACCTTC. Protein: CASSSQGANYGYTF.

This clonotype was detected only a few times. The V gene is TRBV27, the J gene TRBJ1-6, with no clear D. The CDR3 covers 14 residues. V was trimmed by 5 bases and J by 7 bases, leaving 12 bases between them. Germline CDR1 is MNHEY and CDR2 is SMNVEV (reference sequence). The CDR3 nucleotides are TGTGCCAGCAGTATCGGACCTCCCAATTCACCCCTCCACTTT. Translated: CASSIGPPNSPLHF.